Presented here are 22 T cell receptor beta chains from one specimen sequenced in a study of blood T cell repertoires in COVID-19. Measured with immunoSEQ multiplex PCR; TCRdb has only the in-frame clones, and not every one. The sample lists 300,000 to 350,000 clones; approximately 90% were seen once. The sample consisted of peripheral blood. The source is a woman in her twenties or thirties with COVID-19, enrolled during active disease.

The chain employs TRBV5-1 and TRBJ1-2; 7 nucleotides line up with TRBD1. This CDR3 region has 16 residues. Germline-derived CDR1 and CDR2 are SGHRS and YFSETQ. Germline trimming cut 4 bases from V and 2 bases from J; bases unmatched to any gene: 11. CDR3 sequence: CASSIPGTDRNYGYTF. In DNA, the CDR3 is TGCGCCAGCAGCATCCCGGGGACAGACAGAAACTATGGCTACACCTTC. The full variable domain, completed using reference TRBV5-1 and TRBJ1-2, is KAGVTQTPRYLIKTRGQQVTLSCSPISGHRSVSWYQQTPGQGLQFLFEYFSETQRNKGNFPGRFSGRQFSNSRSEMNVSTLELGDSALYLCASSIPGTDRNYGYTFGSGTRLTVV.

The gene calls are TRBV15 and TRBJ2-5; 10 bases agree with TRBD1. V dropped 2 bases and J dropped 4; count of bases not matched to a gene: 4. The CDR3 runs 15 residues. CDR1 and CDR2 (germline): LNHNV, YYDKDF (reference sequence). CDR3 residues: CATSRSTGGGETQYF. As DNA, the CDR3 is TGTGCCACCAGCAGATCGACAGGGGGCGGAGAGACCCAGTACTTC.

The chain joins TRBV6-6 to TRBJ2-3; 8 nucleotides agree with TRBD2. The CDR3 covers 13 residues. Germline loops: CDR1 MNHNY, CDR2 SVGAGI (reference sequence). The trim removed 5 bases at V and 6 bases at J, leaving 4 bases unmatched. CDR3 coding DNA: TGTGCCAGCAGTCGGGGGGGGACGGATACGCAGTATTTT. This sequence encodes CASSRGGTDTQYF.

This clone was observed once. The chain couples TRBV6-2 or TRBV6-3 to TRBJ1-5; TRBD1 matches 7 bases. The germline V gene has CDR1 MNHEY and CDR2 SVGEGT. The J segment lost 4 bases and the V segment lost 6 bases, leaving 3 bases of the junction unmatched. The CDR3 totals 13 residues. CDR3 sequence reads: CASSRDRNQPQHF. The CDR3 DNA sequence: TGTGCCAGCAGCCGGGACAGAAATCAGCCCCAGCATTTT.

The chain employs TRBV27 and TRBJ2-3, with D maybe TRBD2 (5 bases). This CDR3 is 15 amino acids long. The germline V gene has CDR1 MNHEY and CDR2 SMNVEV (reference sequence). The ends were cut back, 2 bases at V and 0 bases at J, with 9 bases in the middle. This chain's CDR3 is CASSLMPGSTDTQYF. CDR3 in DNA: TGTGCCAGCAGTTTAATGCCGGGGAGCACAGATACGCAGTATTTT.

J is TRBJ2-7 and V is TRBV7-8; 8 bases line up with TRBD1. The CDR3 length is 15 residues. V lost 5 bases, J lost 5 bases, and 11 bases stayed unmatched. Looked up from germline, CDR1 is SGHVS and CDR2 is FQNEAQ. The CDR3: CASSPDLDRGHEQYV. The CDR3 nucleotides are TGTGCCAGCAGCCCAGATCTAGACAGGGGCCACGAGCAGTACGTC.

This clone showed up just a few times. The V and J genes are TRBV2 and TRBJ1-2; 7 bases match TRBD1. Germline CDR1 reads SNHLY; CDR2 reads FYNNEI. The CDR3 extends over 12 amino acids. With 6 bases clipped from V and 6 bases from J, the junction kept 4 bases outside the gene matches. CDR3: CASRPGTDGYTF. The CDR3 nucleotides read TGTGCCAGCAGGCCCGGGACAGATGGCTACACCTTC. Drawing the rest from reference TRBV2 and TRBJ1-2, the complete variable domain is EPEVTQTPSHQVTQMGQEVILRCVPISNHLYFYWYRQILGQKVEFLVSFYNNEISEKSEIFDDQFSVERPDGSNFTLKIRSTKLEDSAMYFCASRPGTDGYTFGSGTRLTVV.

The chain is built from TRBV5-4 and TRBJ2-7; 10 positions match TRBD1. Germline V lookup: CDR1 SGHNT, CDR2 YYREEE (reference sequence). The CDR3 is 14 amino acids. V lost 0 bases to trimming and J lost 3 bases; unmatched junction nucleotides: 0. The CDR3 spells CASSLGTGGYEQYV. The CDR3 DNA follows: TGTGCCAGCAGCTTGGGGACAGGGGGCTACGAGCAGTACGTC.

The rearrangement joins TRBV11-2 to TRBJ2-2, with 9 positions matching TRBD2. The germline V gene has CDR1 SGHAT and CDR2 FQNNGV. The CDR3 has 18 amino acids. With V trimmed by 1 base and J by 6 bases, 12 bases remained unmatched. The CDR3 sequence is CASSLGWGVAGVSGELFF. The CDR3 nucleotides read TGTGCCAGCAGCTTAGGGTGGGGTGTAGCGGGGGTATCCGGGGAGCTGTTTTTT.

This chain uses TRBV9 with TRBJ2-7; 9 bases map to TRBD1. The germline V gene has CDR1 SGDLS and CDR2 YYNGEE. V dropped 4 bases and J dropped 3; count of bases not matched to a gene: 5. The length of the CDR3 is 14 residues. The CDR3 region has the DNA TGTGCCAGCAGCCCGGGACAGGGACACTACGAGCAGTACTTC. Translated: CASSPGQGHYEQYF.

The chain employs TRBV14 and TRBJ1-1; no reliable D call. The ends were cut back, 2 bases at V and 6 bases at J, with 10 bases in the middle. Germline CDR1 and CDR2: SGHDN and FVKESK. The CDR3 spans 13 residues. This CDR3 reads CASSQPPAAEAFF. CDR3 DNA: TGTGCCAGCAGCCAACCCCCCGCGGCTGAAGCTTTCTTT.

In its sample, this clone was seen many times. V is TRBV3-1 (or the pseudogene TRBV3-2) and J is TRBJ1-1, with D uncertain. V lost 1 base and J lost 0, with 6 bases in between. Germline V gives CDR1 LGHDT, CDR2 YNNKEL (reference sequence). The CDR3 consists of 14 residues. CDR3 protein: CASSQGLLNTEAFF. The DNA of the CDR3 is TGTGCCAGCAGCCAAGGACTTTTGAACACTGAAGCTTTCTTT.

V and J are TRBV6-5 and TRBJ1-3; weak D call: TRBD1 (5 bases). Trimming stripped 8 bases from V and 3 bases from J, with 11 bases between. The CDR3 is 13 residues long. Germline-derived CDR1 and CDR2 are MNHEY and SVGAGI. DNA for the CDR3: TGTGCCAGCCTCAGGGAGGGTGGAAACACCATATATTTT. Its protein product is CASLREGGNTIYF.

V and J are TRBV10-1 and TRBJ1-3; no clear D. The V end was cut by 0 bases, the J end by 5 bases, with 17 bases between. CDR1 WNHNN and CDR2 SYGVQD come from the germline V gene (reference sequence). CDR3 size: 17 residues. The CDR3 is CASSESGVGRRRNTIYF. In DNA form, the CDR3 reads TGCGCCAGCAGTGAGTCCGGGGTGGGTAGGAGAAGAAACACCATATATTTT.

The chain combines TRBV29-1 with TRBJ1-5; D gene ambiguous. CDR3 length: 13 residues. The germline V gene has CDR1 SQVTM and CDR2 ANQGSEA. V gave up 7 bases and J gave up 2 bases, with 12 bases separating them. The CDR3 region has the DNA TGCAGCGCCCCATTCGGGGGCAATCAGCCCCAGCATTTT. Encoded protein: CSAPFGGNQPQHF.

The chain is built from TRBV7-2 and TRBJ1-2; D unclear. The CDR3 length is 13 residues. The germline V and J ends were trimmed by 5 bases and 4 bases, with 11 bases remaining between them. Germline CDR1 and CDR2: SGHTA and FQGNSA. CDR3 sequence reads: CASSRLTGYGYTF. In DNA form, the CDR3 reads TGTGCCAGCAGCCGTCTTACTGGCTATGGCTACACCTTC.

The chain is built from TRBV7-9 and TRBJ1-3; tentative D call: TRBD1 (5 bases). The V gene's germline CDR1 is SEHNR and CDR2 FQNEAQ (reference sequence). CDR3 length: 13 amino acids. Trimming cost V 6 bases and J 2 bases, with 8 bases left between them. The CDR3: CASSLGPGNTIYF. CDR3 nucleotides: TGTGCCAGCAGTTTGGGGCCTGGAAACACCATATATTTT.

This chain links TRBV7-9 with TRBJ1-4; D is ambiguous. CDR1 SEHNR and CDR2 FQNEAQ come from the germline V gene (reference sequence). The CDR3 consists of 15 residues. V was trimmed by 2 bases and J by 0 bases, leaving 7 bases between them. This CDR3 is CASSLKGATNEKLFF. The CDR3 nucleotides are TGTGCCAGCAGCTTAAAAGGAGCAACTAATGAAAAACTGTTTTTT.

This clone was seen once. The rearrangement joins TRBV13 to TRBJ1-1; weak D call: TRBD1 (6 bases). The CDR3 has 15 residues. Germline V CDR1 and CDR2: PRHDT, FYEKMQ (reference sequence). With 1 base removed from V and 6 bases from J, the gap between germline ends came to 15 bases. The CDR3 nucleotides are TGTGCCAGCAGCTTAGTGGGGGGGGCCGCCCCTGAAGCTTTCTTT. It specifies CASSLVGGAAPEAFF.

This chain joins TRBV3-1 (or the pseudogene TRBV3-2) and TRBJ2-1; perhaps TRBD1 as D (5 bases). Germline loops: CDR1 LGHDT, CDR2 YNNKEL (reference sequence). Trimming took off 3 bases at V and 7 bases at J, with 19 bases between the two ends. The CDR3 loop spans 16 amino acids. For the CDR3, the DNA is TGTGCCAGCAGCCAGGGTTCAGGGTGGATTCGGAATGAGCAGTTCTTC. Protein product: CASSQGSGWIRNEQFF.

This clone has a single count. This chain joins TRBV28 and TRBJ1-5; no clear D. The CDR3 consists of 16 residues. Trimming left V 2 bases short and J 2 bases short, with 13 bases between. Germline-derived CDR1 and CDR2 are MDHEN and SYDVKM. Written as DNA, the CDR3 is TGTGCCAGCAGTTTACCCCGACTTGGAGGCAATCAGCCCCAGCATTTT. Residues: CASSLPRLGGNQPQHF.

This clone was found a few times. Within the sample, other DNA sequences also encode this same CDR3. The CDR3 region has the DNA TGTGCCAGCAGCCCCCGGACAGGGGGCTTAAACGAGCAGTACTTC. Its translation: CASSPRTGGLNEQYF. The V call is TRBV7-2, the J call TRBJ2-7; TRBD1 aligns across 11 bases. This CDR3 has 15 residues. The germline V gene encodes CDR1 SGHTA and CDR2 FQGNSA. After removal of 5 bases from V and 5 bases from J, the junction contained 8 bases not matched to a gene.